This TCR beta chain comes out of a study of T cell responses to AZD1222 COVID-19 vaccine. Study-level findings and limits: Receipt of two AZD1222 doses was followed by a rise in Spike-specific TCR breadth and depth.

Measured with immunoSEQ multiplex PCR; TCRdb has only the in-frame clones, and not every one. The data hold fewer than 200,000 clones, with around nine tenths observed a single time. With regard to this clone: Its matching antigen is unknown.

Trimming stripped 0 bases from V and 6 bases from J, with 18 bases between. The CDR3 is made up of 17 amino acids. Germline lookup yields CDR1 LNHDA and CDR2 SQIVND (reference sequence). This TCR came from an adult who received the MenACWY meningococcal vaccine as a control. This chain links TRBV19 with TRBJ1-5; TRBD1 is a possible D gene (6 bases). Source: peripheral blood, taken 28 days after the second dose of the MenACWY control vaccine. CDR3 in DNA: TGTGCCAGTAGTATAGACAGGGGTACGTATAATCGTCAGCCCCAGCATTTT. Protein: CASSIDRGTYNRQPQHF.